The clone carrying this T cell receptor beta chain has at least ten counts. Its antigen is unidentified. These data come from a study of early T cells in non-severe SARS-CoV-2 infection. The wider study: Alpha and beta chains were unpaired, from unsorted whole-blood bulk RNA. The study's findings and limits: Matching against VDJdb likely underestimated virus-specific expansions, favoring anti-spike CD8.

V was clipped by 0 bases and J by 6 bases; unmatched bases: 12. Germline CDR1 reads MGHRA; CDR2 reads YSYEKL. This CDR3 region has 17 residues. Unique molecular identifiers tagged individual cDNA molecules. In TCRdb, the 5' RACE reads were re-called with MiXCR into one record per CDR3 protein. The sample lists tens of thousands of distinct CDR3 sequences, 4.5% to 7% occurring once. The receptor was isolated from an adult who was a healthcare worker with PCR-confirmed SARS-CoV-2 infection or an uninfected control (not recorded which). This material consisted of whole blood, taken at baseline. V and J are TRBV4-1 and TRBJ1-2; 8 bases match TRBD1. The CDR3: CASSQDRLWTGQNGYTF. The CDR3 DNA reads TGCGCCAGCAGCCAAGATCGTCTCTGGACAGGGCAGAATGGCTACACCTTC.